The rows below give T cell receptor beta chains drawn from one sample of a study of OX40 agonist ivuxolimab in advanced cancers. Measured with immunoSEQ multiplex PCR; TCRdb has only the in-frame clones, and not every one. The sample includes tens of thousands of clones, 89% seen only once; the top ten take under 0.4%. Sequenced material: CD4+ or CD8+ T cells sorted from blood, taken in a trial of the OX40 agonist ivuxolimab. These receptors originate from an adult with an advanced solid tumor such as melanoma, head and neck, liver or kidney cancer. The CDR3 runs from the conserved cysteine through the conserved F or W. The D gene is left open where the match is weak. Size tells how often a clone was seen (once, few, many) or the class of an expanded clone, and some rows leave it out.

size | J | V | D | DNA | CDR3
NA | TRBJ2-5 | TRBV7-2 | NA | TGTGCCAGCAGCCCCTCCTCTCTCGGGGAGACCCAGTACTTC | CASSPSSLGETQYF
NA | TRBJ1-2 | TRBV2 | NA | TGTGCCAGCAGTGAGACCGGACGCAGCTATGGCTACACCTTC | CASSETGRSYGYTF
NA | TRBJ2-7 | TRBV5-1 | TRBD1 | TGCGCCAGCAGCCCCCGGGACAGCTCCTACGAGCAGTACTTC | CASSPRDSSYEQYF
NA | TRBJ2-3 | TRBV5-7 | TRBD2 | TGTGCCAGCAGCTTACGGGGGGGGCAGCGCACAGATACGCAGTATTTT | CASSLRGGQRTDTQYF
NA | TRBJ1-4 | TRBV27 | NA | TGTGCCAGCAGTGGTAAGGGTAATGAAAAACTGTTTTTT | CASSGKGNEKLFF
once | TRBJ2-7 | TRBV10-3 | NA | TGTGCCATCAGTGTCCGGGACTCGACCTACGAGCAGTACTTC | CAISVRDSTYEQYF
NA | TRBJ1-5 | TRBV5-8 | NA | TGTGCCAGCAGCTTCGGGGGGAGCAATCAGCCCCAGCATTTT | CASSFGGSNQPQHF
NA | TRBJ2-3 | TRBV7-9 | TRBD2 | TGTGCCAGCAGCTTCGGACTAGCGGGGAGCACAGATACGCAGTATTTT | CASSFGLAGSTDTQYF
NA | TRBJ2-3 | TRBV27 | NA | TGTGCCAGCAGTTTAAGACGTCCTCCGAATACGCAGTATTTT | CASSLRRPPNTQYF
once | TRBJ1-1 | TRBV11-3 | NA | TGTGCCAGCAGCTCACCGGGGGGCCGTCTAGGCACTGAAGCTTTCTTT | CASSSPGGRLGTEAFF
NA | TRBJ1-2 | TRBV6-6 | NA | TGTGCCAGCAGTTACGGGGGGAGCGCCAACTATGGCTACACCTTC | CASSYGGSANYGYTF
NA | TRBJ2-5 | TRBV29-1 | TRBD2 | TGCAGCGCAAAACCCGGACTAGCGGGAGAGACCCAGTACTTC | CSAKPGLAGETQYF
NA | TRBJ2-5 | TRBV2 | TRBD2 | TGTGCCAGCACAGGACTAGCGGGAGTGGGTGAGACCCAGTACTTC | CASTGLAGVGETQYF
NA | TRBJ2-3 | TRBV9 | NA | TGTGCCAGCAGTAGGGCAGGGGAACTCTCAGATACGCAGTATTTT | CASSRAGELSDTQYF
NA | TRBJ2-3 | TRBV29-1 | NA | TGCAGCGTTGATAACGGCCCGACCCGACGTGGGAATACGCAGTATTTT | CSVDNGPTRRGNTQYF
NA | TRBJ2-1 | TRBV4-1 | NA | TGCGCCAGCAGCCAAGATATGACGGCCTCCTACAATGAGCAGTTCTTC | CASSQDMTASYNEQFF
NA | TRBJ2-7 | TRBV19 | NA | TGTGCCAGTAGTGACCAAGGATTGGAGAGCGGGTACGAGCAGTACTTC | CASSDQGLESGYEQYF
NA | TRBJ2-4 | TRBV23-1 | NA | TGCGCCAGCAGTCAATCGGGGGGGCCGCGAAGAAAAAACATTCAGTACTTC | CASSQSGGPRRKNIQYF
NA | TRBJ2-3 | TRBV27 | TRBD1 | TGTGCCAGCAGAGGACAGGGGAAATTAAGCACAGATACGCAGTATTTT | CASRGQGKLSTDTQYF
NA | TRBJ1-2 | TRBV28 | NA | TGTGCCAGCAGCGAACCACAGGTCTCTATAGGCTACACCTTC | CASSEPQVSIGYTF
NA | TRBJ2-2 | TRBV7-2 | NA | TGTGCCAGCAGCCGCGGGACAACTAACACCGGGGAGCTGTTTTTT | CASSRGTTNTGELFF
NA | TRBJ1-5 | TRBV2 | NA | TGTGCCAGCAGTTACAGGGGCAATCAGCCCCAGCATTTT | CASSYRGNQPQHF
NA | TRBJ1-2 | TRBV6-1 | NA | TGTGCCAGCAGTGAGCACAGGGACTATGGCTACACCTTC | CASSEHRDYGYTF
NA | TRBJ2-1 | TRBV4-1 | TRBD1 | TGCGCCAGCAACCGACAGGGGATCTCCTACAATGAGCAGTTCTTC | CASNRQGISYNEQFF
NA | TRBJ2-2 | TRBV5-8 | TRBD2 | TGTGCCAGCAGCTCAGGACTAGCGGCCAACACCGGGGAGCTGTTTTTT | CASSSGLAANTGELFF
NA | TRBJ2-2 | TRBV7-6 | TRBD2 | TGTGCCAGCAGCGCAAGAGCGGGATCCGTCGGGGAGCTGTTTTTT | CASSARAGSVGELFF